Listed below are T cell receptor beta chains from one sample, sequenced in a study of blood T cells in healthy people across ages. TCRdb re-derived calls from the 5' RACE reads in MiXCR, one entry per CDR3 protein. This repertoire shows some 1.1 million distinct CDR3 sequences, 35% to 40% found once; its top ten account for around 13%. What was sequenced was blood. The source is a man aged 18 to 29 in good health. The CDR3 runs from the conserved cysteine through the conserved F or W. A row's size may be missing; if present it is once, few, many or a size class.

clone size,V gene,J gene,CDR3 protein
once,TRBV6-6,TRBJ1-6,CASSSAPEGLHF
many,TRBV7-2,TRBJ2-5,CASSFYVQTQYF
-,TRBV20-1,TRBJ1-2,CSARGGTYDGYTF
many,TRBV15,TRBJ2-1,CATSRDNSYNEQFF
few,TRBV10-3,TRBJ1-5,CAISDQVGNQPQHF
-,TRBV20-1,TRBJ1-3,CSAREGNTIYF
few,TRBV13,TRBJ1-4,CASSSFDRGNEKLFF
few,TRBV4-1,TRBJ1-6,CASTRSLVSPLHF
few,TRBV7-2,TRBJ1-5,CASSLAGGANQPQHF
-,TRBV25-1,TRBJ1-4,CASSESGASEKLFF
-,TRBV29-1,TRBJ1-2,CSVGVYGKNYGYTF
-,TRBV14,TRBJ2-1,CASSRIGSSRDEQFF
few,TRBV20-1,TRBJ2-7,CSASPGTTYEQYF